The 23 T cell receptor beta chains below all came from one sample that was sequenced in a study of a mutant IDH1 vaccine in newly diagnosed glioma. The data were produced by immunoSEQ multiplex PCR, yet TCRdb's version contains in-frame clones alone and is incomplete. Of about 35,000 clones listed, approximately 90% are singletons. As for time point: baseline, week 1 (first vaccination visit). As to treatment: pre-vaccination baseline after standard-of-care therapy. This specimen was PBMCs, taken from a glioma patient treated with radiotherapy, temozolomide or both. These receptors were obtained from a woman aged 40-49 years with glioma.

A few counts support this clone. V usage is TRBV5-5 and J usage is TRBJ1-4; D gene unclear. Trimming pared 3 bases from V and 1 base from J, leaving 10 bases between. The V gene's germline CDR1 is SGHKS and CDR2 YYEKEE (reference sequence). The CDR3 consists of 15 residues. The CDR3 spells CASSSNTGTNEKLFF. The CDR3, as DNA: TGTGCCAGCAGCTCCAACACGGGAACTAATGAAAAACTGTTTTTT.

This clone was picked up a small number of times. The chain combines TRBV5-1 with TRBJ1-2; 12 nucleotides line up with TRBD1. Germline CDR1 is SGHRS and CDR2 is YFSETQ. The CDR3 covers 15 residues. Trimming took 4 bases from V and 8 from J; bases not matched to a gene: 9. DNA of the CDR3: TGCGCCAGCAGCGACCCGGGACAGGGGGCATCGGGCTACACCTTC. This sequence encodes CASSDPGQGASGYTF.

This rearrangement joins TRBV5-4 to TRBJ2-3, with D possibly TRBD2 on 5 matching bases. Trimming stripped 0 bases from V and 1 base from J, with 9 bases between. Germline V CDR1 and CDR2: SGHNT, YYREEE (reference sequence). The CDR3 totals 15 residues. The CDR3 reads CASSLAVSGTDTQYF. The CDR3 DNA is TGTGCCAGCAGCTTGGCAGTTAGCGGCACAGATACGCAGTATTTT. Drawing the rest from reference TRBV5-4 and TRBJ2-3, the complete variable domain is ETGVTQSPTHLIKTRGQQVTLRCSSQSGHNTVSWYQQALGQGPQFIFQYYREEENGRGNFPPRFSGLQFPNYSSELNVNALELDDSALYLCASSLAVSGTDTQYFGPGTRLTVL.

The J gene is TRBJ2-7, the V gene TRBV19; D is perhaps TRBD1 or TRBD2 (6 bases each). CDR3 length equals 16 residues. Germline assignment: CDR1 LNHDA and CDR2 SQIVND (reference sequence). Trimming shortened V by 6 bases and J by 3 bases, and 21 bases separated the two germline ends. The CDR3: CASRVSFQGTRYEQYF. The CDR3 bases are TGTGCCAGTAGGGTTAGCTTCCAGGGGACTCGCTACGAGCAGTACTTC.

V is TRBV5-6 and J is TRBJ1-2, with unresolved D. This CDR3 comprises 13 residues. The germline CDR1 and CDR2 sequences are SGHDT and YYEEEE. Trimming stripped 2 bases from V and 4 bases from J, with 9 bases between. For the CDR3, the DNA is TGTGCCAGCAGCTTAAATCCAAGCTATGGCTACACCTTC. It specifies CASSLNPSYGYTF.

J is TRBJ2-2 and V is TRBV14; D could derive from TRBD1 or TRBD2 (5 bases each). Trimming took 0 bases from V and 4 from J, leaving 6 bases between them. The CDR3 sequence is 14 residues long. Germline CDR1 SGHDN, CDR2 FVKESK. Here the CDR3 reads CASSQDGTTGELFF. CDR3 bases: TGTGCCAGCAGCCAAGATGGGACCACCGGGGAGCTGTTTTTT.

This clone appeared a single time. CDR3 sequence: CAGRAGVNTGELFF. In DNA, the CDR3 is TGTGCCGGTCGGGCGGGAGTTAACACCGGGGAGCTGTTTTTT. V is TRBV6-5 and J is TRBJ2-2, with 7 bases that match TRBD2. The germline V gene encodes CDR1 MNHEY and CDR2 SVGAGI. The length of the CDR3 is 14 residues. Losses at the gene ends were 11 bases for V and 2 bases for J; bases not matched to a gene: 8.

V gene TRBV6-5 combines with J gene TRBJ2-7; a possible D gene is TRBD2 (5 bases). The V end lost 6 bases, the J end lost 3 bases, and 9 bases lay between the germline ends. The CDR3 has 12 residues. Per the germline V gene, CDR1 is MNHEY and CDR2 is SVGAGI. The CDR3: CASSPRGYEQYF. CDR3 nucleotides: TGTGCCAGCAGCCCCCGGGGCTACGAGCAGTACTTC.

V and J are TRBV6-1 and TRBJ2-3, with D possibly being TRBD2 (5 bases). The V and J ends lost 5 bases and 0 bases respectively, with 12 bases between them. This CDR3 spans 15 amino acids. Germline assignment: CDR1 MNHNS and CDR2 SASEGT. Here the CDR3 DNA reads TGTGCCAGCAGTCACCTACTAGACAGCACAGATACGCAGTATTTT. Its translation is CASSHLLDSTDTQYF.

The V and J genes are TRBV30 and TRBJ2-5, with 9 bases fitting TRBD2. The CDR3 length is 13 residues. Germline loops: CDR1 GTSNPN, CDR2 SVGIG (reference sequence). Trimming took 8 bases from V and 5 from J; bases not matched to a gene: 9. CDR3 nucleotides: TGTGCCAGTGCGGGAGGGCCCCAGGAGACCCAGTACTTC. Its translation: CASAGGPQETQYF.

This chain links TRBV19 with TRBJ2-7, with 13 bases lining up with TRBD2. Germline V CDR1 and CDR2: LNHDA, SQIVND (reference sequence). Germline trimming cut 3 bases from V and 7 bases from J; bases unmatched to any gene: 3. The CDR3 has 14 residues. CDR3 loop: CASSIGLAGVEQYF. DNA of the CDR3: TGTGCCAGTAGTATTGGACTAGCGGGAGTTGAGCAGTACTTC.

Here the CDR3 reads CASSLGTGGTEAFF. The CDR3 DNA sequence: TGCGCCAGCAGCTTGGGGACAGGGGGCACTGAAGCTTTCTTT. The rearrangement links TRBV5-1 to TRBJ1-1, with 10 positions matching TRBD1. The trim removed 0 bases at V and 4 bases at J, leaving 0 bases unmatched. The CDR3 is made up of 14 amino acids. The V gene's germline CDR1 is SGHRS and CDR2 YFSETQ.

The gene calls are TRBV30 and TRBJ1-2; a weak D match, TRBD1 (6 bases). The CDR3 covers 13 residues. V lost 2 bases and J lost 2, with 9 bases in between. Germline loops: CDR1 GTSNPN, CDR2 SVGIG (reference sequence). The CDR3 is CAWSRTDNYGYTF. The CDR3 bases are TGTGCCTGGAGTAGGACAGACAACTATGGCTACACCTTC.

This chain joins TRBV2 and TRBJ2-5; TRBD1 aligns across 10 bases. Losses at the gene ends were 4 bases for V and 5 bases for J; bases not matched to a gene: 7. The germline V gene encodes CDR1 SNHLY and CDR2 FYNNEI. This CDR3 is built from 15 residues. The CDR3 DNA reads as TGTGCCAGCAGTGGGGCCCAGACAGGGGGCGAGACCCAGTACTTC. This encodes CASSGAQTGGETQYF.

The chain employs TRBV25-1 and TRBJ1-4; TRBD1 agrees at 7 bases. Germline V gene data show CDR1 as MGHDK and CDR2 as SYGVNS. This CDR3 has 16 residues. Trimming took 3 bases from V and 10 from J; bases not matched to a gene: 14. For the CDR3, the DNA is TGTGCCAGCAGTGACGACCCGCGGACGAGGGGGCGAAAACTGTTTTTT. Translation: CASSDDPRTRGRKLFF.

This clone was seen once. This CDR3 reads CASSHELAGVSSSYEQYF. In DNA, the CDR3 is TGTGCCAGCAGCCATGAACTAGCGGGAGTCTCAAGCTCCTACGAGCAGTACTTC. The genes are TRBV4-2 and TRBJ2-7; 11 bases match TRBD2. Germline values: CDR1 LGHNA, CDR2 YNFKEQ. This CDR3 spans 18 amino acids. V lost 3 bases and J lost 0; bases outside the gene matches: 10.

The gene calls are TRBV27 and TRBJ2-7; D not certain. CDR1 and CDR2 from the germline V gene are MNHEY and SMNVEV (reference sequence). This CDR3 comprises 12 residues. V lost 5 bases, J lost 2 bases, and 7 bases lay in between. CDR3 DNA sequence: TGTGCCAGCAGTCCCGGACCCTACGAGCAGTACTTC. Translating it yields CASSPGPYEQYF.

This clone was counted a few times. V usage is TRBV2 and J usage is TRBJ2-3; 9 bases align to TRBD1. Per germline, CDR1 SNHLY and CDR2 FYNNEI. Trimming removed 10 bases from V and 0 bases from J; junction bases left unmatched: 11. This CDR3 region has 16 residues. The CDR3 region is CATDILDRGSTDTQYF. CDR3 DNA sequence: TGTGCCACCGATATATTGGACAGGGGTAGCACAGATACGCAGTATTTT.

The V gene is TRBV10-3, the J gene TRBJ2-3; tentatively, D is TRBD1 (5 bases). The V end was cut by 3 bases, the J end by 2 bases, with 15 bases between. Germline V gene data show CDR1 as ENHRY and CDR2 as SYGVKD. This CDR3 is 16 amino acids long. In DNA form, the CDR3 reads TGTGCCATCAGTGAAGGGGCTACGCGGCCCACAGATACGCAGTATTTT. Its translation: CAISEGATRPTDTQYF.

V gene TRBV6-5 combines with J gene TRBJ1-4; 7 bases are a match to TRBD1. CDR1 is MNHEY, CDR2 SVGAGI, per germline. J was trimmed by 1 base and V by 8 bases; bases with no gene match: 4. CDR3 length: 14 amino acids. The CDR3 sequence is CASGRQGTNEKLFF. The CDR3 DNA follows: TGTGCCAGCGGGAGACAGGGAACTAATGAAAAACTGTTTTTT.

The CDR3, as DNA: TGCGCCAGCAGTGAGTACAGCAGGGACACCGGGGAGCTGTTTTTT. It codes for CASSEYSRDTGELFF. The V gene is TRBV10-1, the J gene TRBJ2-2, with D possibly matching TRBD1 (5 bases). There are 15 residues in the CDR3. V shed 1 base and J shed 3 bases, with 9 bases lying between them. Germline V gene lookup returns CDR1 WNHNN and CDR2 SYGVQD (reference sequence).

The CDR3: CASTQGLDYGYTF. For the CDR3, the DNA is TGTGCCAGCACTCAGGGGCTTGACTATGGCTACACCTTC. This chain connects TRBV6-1 to TRBJ1-2; weak D call: TRBD1 (6 bases). Germline V gene sequence: CDR1 MNHNS, CDR2 SASEGT. The V end lost 7 bases, the J end lost 3 bases, and 12 bases lay between the germline ends. The CDR3 has 13 residues.

The rearrangement uses TRBV6-1 and TRBJ2-1, with D hard to call. The CDR3 is 15 residues long. Germline values: CDR1 MNHNS, CDR2 SASEGT. V was cut by 6 bases and J by 0 bases, with 12 bases left in between. CDR3 amino acids: CASRGRENSYNEQFF. DNA for the CDR3: TGTGCCAGCAGGGGTCGAGAGAACTCCTACAATGAGCAGTTCTTC.